The 5 T cell receptor beta chains in this list originate from one sample, sequenced in a study of PD-L1 blockade in urothelial cancer. Sequencing was performed with immunoSEQ multiplex PCR; in TCRdb, only in-frame clones are kept and a portion is missing. The repertoire consists of 65,000 to 90,000 clones, with about 83% occurring once and the leading ten covering roughly 9%. Time point defined: pretreatment peripheral blood. The starting material was PBMCs, obtained around atezolizumab (anti-PD-L1) treatment. These receptors all come from a woman in her 70s with urothelial cancer.

This clone was detected once. V is TRBV25-1 and J is TRBJ2-1; TRBD2 agrees at 8 bases. Per germline, CDR1 MGHDK and CDR2 SYGVNS. CDR3 length: 15 amino acids. V lost 2 bases, J lost 4 bases, and 4 bases stayed unmatched. In DNA, the CDR3 is TGTGCCAGCAGTGAACCGGGGGGGCTGTACAATGAGCAGTTCTTC. Its translation: CASSEPGGLYNEQFF.

V and J are TRBV5-6 and TRBJ2-1; perhaps TRBD1 as D (6 bases). V shed 4 bases and J shed 9 bases, with 26 bases lying between them. Germline CDR1 reads SGHDT; CDR2 reads YYEEEE. The CDR3 runs to 17 residues. The CDR3 reads CASSRELGQLGVGEQFF. The CDR3 DNA follows: TGTGCCAGCAGCCGCGAGCTCGGACAGCTTGGGGTCGGTGAGCAGTTCTTC. Using reference TRBV5-6 and TRBJ2-1 for the parts outside the CDR3, the full variable domain is DAGVTQSPTHLIKTRGQQVTLRCSPKSGHDTVSWYQQALGQGPQFIFQYYEEEERQRGNFPDRFSGHQFPNYSSELNVNALLLGDSALYLCASSRELGQLGVGEQFFGPGTRLTVL.

V is TRBV6-1 and J is TRBJ1-1; 7 bases are shared with TRBD1. CDR1 is MNHNS and CDR2 is SASEGT in the germline V gene. The CDR3 extends over 14 amino acids. Trimming at V came to 7 bases and at J to 5 bases, leaving 10 bases not matched to a gene. The CDR3 sequence: CASTTGTVRTEAFF. The CDR3 DNA sequence: TGTGCCAGCACCACCGGGACAGTGAGGACTGAAGCTTTCTTT.

This rearrangement joins TRBV29-1 to TRBJ2-3, with a weak D call TRBD1 (6 bases). The germline gives CDR1 SQVTM, CDR2 ANQGSEA. Trimming removed 3 bases from V and 6 bases from J, with 16 bases in between. CDR3 length: 14 amino acids. The CDR3 nucleotides read TGCAGCGTTGAGGGCGTGAGGGGGTTGGATACGCAGTATTTT. Encoded protein: CSVEGVRGLDTQYF.

This clone is a singleton in its sample. The chain has TRBV5-1 and TRBJ2-5; the D gene is possibly TRBD1 (6 bases). Deletions cut 2 bases from V and 5 bases from J, with 13 bases between. From germline, CDR1 is SGHRS and CDR2 YFSETQ. CDR3 length: 14 residues. CDR3 sequence (DNA): TGCGCCAGCAGCTTAGATCAGGGGCGGGAGACCCAGTACTTC. Translation: CASSLDQGRETQYF.